A selection of T cell receptor beta chains follows, all from one sample in a study of blood T cell repertoires in COVID-19. Only in-frame clones appear in the TCRdb table, and some are missing; sequencing was by immunoSEQ multiplex PCR. The profile shows about 110,000 clones, around 85% of them singletons. Sequences were obtained from peripheral blood. The receptors were sampled from a human donor in a cohort sampled during active COVID-19. Each CDR3 is given with its conserved first and last residue. The D gene is left open where the match is weak. Part of the rows lack a size; the others show once, few, many or a class for expanded clones.

D gene: TRBD1; V gene: TRBV2; clone size: .; J gene: TRBJ2-1; CDR3 DNA: TGTGCCAGCAGTCCTGACAGGGGGCGTTACAATGAGCAGTTCTTC; CDR3 protein: CASSPDRGRYNEQFF
D gene: .; V gene: TRBV19; clone size: .; J gene: TRBJ1-2; CDR3 DNA: TGTGCCAGTAGTCCCCCGGGGAGTTCCTATGGCTACACCTTC; CDR3 protein: CASSPPGSSYGYTF
D gene: TRBD2; V gene: TRBV7-3; clone size: few; J gene: TRBJ2-3; CDR3 DNA: TGTGCCAGCAGCTCGACTAGCGACGAAACAGATACGCAGTATTTT; CDR3 protein: CASSSTSDETDTQYF
D gene: .; V gene: TRBV5-1; clone size: .; J gene: TRBJ1-4; CDR3 DNA: TGCGCCAGCAGCAACAGGGTTGGAGCTAATGAAAAACTGTTTTTT; CDR3 protein: CASSNRVGANEKLFF
D gene: .; V gene: TRBV14; clone size: .; J gene: TRBJ1-2; CDR3 DNA: TGTGCCAGCAGCCGCGGACAGCCAACGGTGTATGGCTACACCTTC; CDR3 protein: CASSRGQPTVYGYTF
D gene: .; V gene: TRBV23-1; clone size: .; J gene: TRBJ2-1; CDR3 DNA: TGCGCCAGCAGTCAGGGGCCCCAAGAACTCTCCTACAATGAGCAGTTCTTC; CDR3 protein: CASSQGPQELSYNEQFF
D gene: .; V gene: TRBV6-1; clone size: .; J gene: TRBJ1-6; CDR3 DNA: TGTGCCAGCAGTGAAGCAGGGCTAGGGCCCGGGACACCCCTCCACTTT; CDR3 protein: CASSEAGLGPGTPLHF
D gene: TRBD1; V gene: TRBV18; clone size: .; J gene: TRBJ2-6; CDR3 DNA: TGTGCCAGCTCACCACGGTTAGGGGGCGCCCCCTCTGGGGCCAACGTCCTGACTTTC; CDR3 protein: CASSPRLGGAPSGANVLTF
D gene: .; V gene: TRBV28; clone size: .; J gene: TRBJ1-5; CDR3 DNA: TGTGCCAGCAGCTCCCAGAAACAGGGTACCTATAGCAATCAGCCCCAGCATTTT; CDR3 protein: CASSSQKQGTYSNQPQHF
D gene: .; V gene: TRBV6-5; clone size: .; J gene: TRBJ1-6; CDR3 DNA: TGTGCCAGCACTGCGGGTAGCTCCTATAATTCACCCCTCCACTTT; CDR3 protein: CASTAGSSYNSPLHF
D gene: TRBD1; V gene: TRBV6-5; clone size: .; J gene: TRBJ2-2; CDR3 DNA: TGTGCCTCCCAGGACAGGGGGCGCTTAGGGGAGCTGTTTTTT; CDR3 protein: CASQDRGRLGELFF
D gene: .; V gene: TRBV30; clone size: medium-sized; J gene: TRBJ1-1; CDR3 DNA: TGTGCCTGGACCTTCACCATGACAGGCGGGGGAGCTTTCTTT; CDR3 protein: CAWTFTMTGGGAFF
D gene: .; V gene: TRBV19; clone size: .; J gene: TRBJ1-1; CDR3 DNA: TGTGCCAGTAGTATAGTTGGACAGCAGAACACTGAAGCTTTCTTT; CDR3 protein: CASSIVGQQNTEAFF
D gene: .; V gene: TRBV7-2; clone size: once; J gene: TRBJ1-3; CDR3 DNA: TGTGCCAGCAGCTTCAGGGTAGGGGGAAACACCATATATTTT; CDR3 protein: CASSFRVGGNTIYF
D gene: .; V gene: TRBV10-2; clone size: once; J gene: TRBJ2-7; CDR3 DNA: TGCGCCAGCAGTGGTAGCGGAGGAGAGAGCGAGCAGTACTTC; CDR3 protein: CASSGSGGESEQYF
D gene: TRBD1; V gene: TRBV10-3; clone size: .; J gene: TRBJ2-7; CDR3 DNA: TGTGCCATCAGCCCGGGACAGATCTACGAGCAGTACTTC; CDR3 protein: CAISPGQIYEQYF
D gene: .; V gene: TRBV5-1; clone size: .; J gene: TRBJ2-2; CDR3 DNA: TGCGCCAGCAGCTTGGCCCTAAAGACCGGGGAGCTGTTTTTT; CDR3 protein: CASSLALKTGELFF
D gene: .; V gene: TRBV24-1; clone size: .; J gene: TRBJ2-2; CDR3 DNA: TGTGCCACCAGTGATTTATCAGGGTCAGCCGGGGAGCTGTTTTTT; CDR3 protein: CATSDLSGSAGELFF
D gene: TRBD2; V gene: TRBV6-5; clone size: .; J gene: TRBJ2-7; CDR3 DNA: TGTGCCAGCAGCCAAACTAGCGGGGGACCCTACGAGCAGTACTTC; CDR3 protein: CASSQTSGGPYEQYF
D gene: .; V gene: TRBV28; clone size: .; J gene: TRBJ1-1; CDR3 DNA: TGTGCCAGCAGTCCCGAGGCTTTCTTT; CDR3 protein: CASSPEAFF
D gene: .; V gene: TRBV18; clone size: once; J gene: TRBJ2-3; CDR3 DNA: TGTGCCAGCTCCCTTGAAGGGACAAGGCTCACAGATACGCAGTATTTT; CDR3 protein: CASSLEGTRLTDTQYF
D gene: .; V gene: TRBV6-5; clone size: .; J gene: TRBJ2-7; CDR3 DNA: TGTGCCAGCAGGGGGTCGGGACAAGGACTCTACGAGCAGTACTTC; CDR3 protein: CASRGSGQGLYEQYF
D gene: TRBD1; V gene: TRBV18; clone size: .; J gene: TRBJ2-2; CDR3 DNA: TGTGCCAGCTCACCCCCAGACAGGGTAAAAGAGACCGGGGAGCTGTTTTTT; CDR3 protein: CASSPPDRVKETGELFF
D gene: .; V gene: TRBV28; clone size: .; J gene: TRBJ2-6; CDR3 DNA: TGTGCCAGCAGTCCGGGAGTCTCTGGGGCCAACGTCCTGACTTTC; CDR3 protein: CASSPGVSGANVLTF
D gene: .; V gene: TRBV19; clone size: .; J gene: TRBJ1-3; CDR3 DNA: TGTGCCAGTAGACAGGGCTCTGGAAACACCATATATTTT; CDR3 protein: CASRQGSGNTIYF
D gene: .; V gene: TRBV5-1; clone size: .; J gene: TRBJ1-1; CDR3 DNA: TGCGCCAGCAGCTTGGTAGCGAACACTGAAGCTTTCTTT; CDR3 protein: CASSLVANTEAFF
D gene: .; V gene: TRBV7-2; clone size: .; J gene: TRBJ1-1; CDR3 DNA: TGTGCCAGCAGTCCAGACAGGCTGAACACTGAAGCTTTCTTT; CDR3 protein: CASSPDRLNTEAFF
D gene: TRBD1; V gene: TRBV4-3; clone size: .; J gene: TRBJ1-5; CDR3 DNA: TGCGCCAGCAGCCAAGGGGGGACAGTGGATCAGCCCCAGCATTTT; CDR3 protein: CASSQGGTVDQPQHF
D gene: .; V gene: TRBV5-4; clone size: .; J gene: TRBJ2-5; CDR3 DNA: TGTGCCAGCAGCTTGGCAGAGGGCCAGACCCAGTACTTC; CDR3 protein: CASSLAEGQTQYF
D gene: TRBD2; V gene: TRBV9; clone size: once; J gene: TRBJ2-2; CDR3 DNA: TGTGCCAGCAGCGCCCGTCGGGCTAGCGGGGGCAAAACGGGCACCGGGGAGCTGTTTTTT; CDR3 protein: CASSARRASGGKTGTGELFF
D gene: TRBD2; V gene: TRBV18; clone size: .; J gene: TRBJ2-3; CDR3 DNA: TGTGCCAGCTCACCAAGGACTAGCGGGGACCCACTCGCTCGCACAGATACGCAGTATTTT; CDR3 protein: CASSPRTSGDPLARTDTQYF
D gene: TRBD2; V gene: TRBV5-4; clone size: once; J gene: TRBJ2-5; CDR3 DNA: TGTGCCAGCAGCCACAAGCGGGGGGACGGGACCCAGTACTTC; CDR3 protein: CASSHKRGDGTQYF
D gene: TRBD1; V gene: TRBV25-1; clone size: once; J gene: TRBJ1-3; CDR3 DNA: TGTGCCAGCAGTGGCTTTGCTCCCGGGACAGGGGGAAACACCATATATTTT; CDR3 protein: CASSGFAPGTGGNTIYF
D gene: .; V gene: TRBV19; clone size: .; J gene: TRBJ1-5; CDR3 DNA: TGTGCCAGTAGTAAGGAGCAAAATCAGCCCCAGCATTTT; CDR3 protein: CASSKEQNQPQHF
D gene: .; V gene: TRBV10-3; clone size: .; J gene: TRBJ1-6; CDR3 DNA: TGTGCCATCAGTGAGTCGTCTGGCTCACCCCTCCACTTT; CDR3 protein: CAISESSGSPLHF
D gene: .; V gene: TRBV6-7; clone size: .; J gene: TRBJ1-2; CDR3 DNA: TGTGCCAGCAGTTACTACGGGGGATACGGCTACACCTTC; CDR3 protein: CASSYYGGYGYTF
D gene: .; V gene: TRBV18; clone size: .; J gene: TRBJ1-3; CDR3 DNA: TGTGCCAGCTCACCCGACGCGGGTTCCGGAAACACCATATATTTT; CDR3 protein: CASSPDAGSGNTIYF